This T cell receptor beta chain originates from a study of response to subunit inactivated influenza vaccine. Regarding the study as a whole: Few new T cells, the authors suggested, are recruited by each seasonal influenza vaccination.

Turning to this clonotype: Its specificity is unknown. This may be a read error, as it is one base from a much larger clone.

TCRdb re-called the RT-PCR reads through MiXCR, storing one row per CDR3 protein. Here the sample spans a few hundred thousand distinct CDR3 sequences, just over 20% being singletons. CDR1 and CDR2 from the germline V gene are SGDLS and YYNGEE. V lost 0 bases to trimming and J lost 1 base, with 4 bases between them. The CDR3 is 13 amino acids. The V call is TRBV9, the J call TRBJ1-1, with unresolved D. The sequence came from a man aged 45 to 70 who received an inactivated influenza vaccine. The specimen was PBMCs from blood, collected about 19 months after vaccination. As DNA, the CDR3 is TGTGCCAGCAGCGTAGAACCGAACACTGAAGCTTTCTTT. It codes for CASSVEPNTEAFF. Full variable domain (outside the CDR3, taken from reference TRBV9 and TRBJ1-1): DSGVTQTPKHLITATGQRVTLRCSPRSGDLSVYWYQQSLDQGLQFLIQYYNGEERAKGNILERFSAQQFPDLHSELNLSSLELGDSALYFCASSVEPNTEAFFGQGTRLTVV.